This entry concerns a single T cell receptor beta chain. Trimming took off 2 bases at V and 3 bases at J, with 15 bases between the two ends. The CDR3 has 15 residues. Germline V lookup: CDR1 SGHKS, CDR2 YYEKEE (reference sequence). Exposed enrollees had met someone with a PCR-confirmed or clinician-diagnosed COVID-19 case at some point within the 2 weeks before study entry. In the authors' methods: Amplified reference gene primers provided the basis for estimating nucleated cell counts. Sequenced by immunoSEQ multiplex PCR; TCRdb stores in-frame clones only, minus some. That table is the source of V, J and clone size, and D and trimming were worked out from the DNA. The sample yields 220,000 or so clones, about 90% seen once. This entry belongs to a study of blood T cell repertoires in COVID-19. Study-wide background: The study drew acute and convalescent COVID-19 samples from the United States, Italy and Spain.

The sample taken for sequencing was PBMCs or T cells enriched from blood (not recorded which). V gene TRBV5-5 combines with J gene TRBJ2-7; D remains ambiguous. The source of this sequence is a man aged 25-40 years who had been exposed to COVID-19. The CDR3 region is CASSFTTETYYEQYF. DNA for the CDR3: TGTGCCAGCAGCTTTACGACCGAGACTTACTACGAGCAGTACTTC. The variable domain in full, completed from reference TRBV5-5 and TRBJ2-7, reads DAGVTQSPTHLIKTRGQQVTLRCSPISGHKSVSWYQQVLGQGPQFIFQYYEKEERGRGNFPDRFSARQFPNYSSELNVNALLLGDSALYLCASSFTTETYYEQYFGPGTRLTVT.